The sequence of this TCR beta chain was determined in a study of OX40 agonist ivuxolimab in advanced cancers. Study-wide points: Blood T cells, both CD4+ and CD8+, expanded clonally by week 6 at 0.1 to 3.0 mg/kg.

Here immunoSEQ multiplex PCR was the method, and the copy in TCRdb shows in-frame clones only, minus some. The sample carries tens of thousands of clones, about 80% recorded once. The CDR3 has 15 residues. In regard to this clone: Antigen unknown.

The sample here was CD4+ or CD8+ T cells sorted from blood, taken in a trial of the OX40 agonist ivuxolimab. The sequence was collected from an adult with an advanced solid tumor such as melanoma, head and neck, liver or kidney cancer. The rearrangement uses TRBV7-5 and TRBJ1-1; the table's D call of TRBD1 was not tested on the DNA. TRBV7-5 is a listed pseudogene. DNA of the CDR3: TGTGCCAGAAGCTTCCCCGGACAGGGTGACACTGAAGCTTTCTTT. The encoded protein is CARSFPGQGDTEAFF.